This T cell receptor (beta chain) was recorded in a study of blood T cell repertoires in COVID-19. Study-wide context: The samples span acute and convalescent COVID-19 from the United States, Italy and Spain. PBMCs, B-cell-depleted T cells, or T cells provided the cDNA or gDNA that made up the material.

CDR3 size: 14 residues. V lost 5 bases, J lost 4 bases, and 14 bases lay in between. Germline loops: CDR1 MNHEY, CDR2 SVGAGI. In the source study's methods: Cell counts per sample came from amplifying reference gene primers. Method: immunoSEQ multiplex PCR; TCRdb's copy keeps in-frame clones and lacks some. D and trimming were read from the DNA, whereas the V and J calls and clone size are those reported in that table. Counted here are about 20,000 clones, approximately 88% occurring once; the ten biggest clones make up roughly 3.2%. The sequence was collected from a human donor in a cohort sampled during active COVID-19. The chain has TRBV6-5 and TRBJ1-1; TRBD1 might be the D (6 bases). The sequenced material came from peripheral blood. This CDR3 is CASSNTLRGTEAFF. CDR3 nucleotides: TGTGCCAGCAGTAACACCCTCAGGGGCACTGAAGCTTTCTTT.